This TCR beta chain derives from a study of long-term antiretroviral therapy in people with HIV. On this clone itself: The antigen remains undetermined.

The assay, immunoSEQ v3.0, was run at survey level. Repertoires were generated with immunoSEQ multiplex PCR, while TCRdb's copy carries only in-frame clones and drops some. The table has approximately 8,800 clones, about three quarters seen once. Germline assignment: CDR1 MNHNY and CDR2 SVGAGI (reference sequence). V lost 6 bases to trimming and J lost 4 bases, with 6 bases between them. The CDR3 sequence is 11 residues long. Overall study results and limits: It was observed that HIV repertoires exhibited narrower CDR3 length ranges than controls.

The specimen was unsorted PBMCs, collected 0.6 years before starting antiretroviral therapy. This sequence originates from a man between 35 and 55 years old with HIV. V usage is TRBV6-6 and J usage is TRBJ1-1; D is undetermined. DNA for the CDR3: TGTGCCAGCAGAGACTTCACTGAAGCTTTCTTT. Residues: CASRDFTEAFF.